These 18 T cell receptor beta chains share one sample of origin, sequenced in a study of T-cell memory formation after mild COVID-19. TCRdb re-called the 5' RACE reads through MiXCR, storing one row per CDR3 protein. The repertoire includes 390,000 or so distinct CDR3 sequences, 16% of them detected once, and 20% to 25% sits in the top ten. Sequencing input: PBMCs or a T cell subset sorted from them (not recorded which). These receptors were taken from a man between 18 and 29 years old who had mild COVID-19 (a few samples of this study predate the infection). Cell type and time point are not known.

This clonotype was seen more than once but under ten times. The V gene is TRBV20-1, the J gene TRBJ2-1; 9 bases agree with TRBD2. Germline values: CDR1 DFQATT, CDR2 SNEGSKA (reference sequence). J gave up 8 bases and V 0 bases, and 11 bases lay outside the gene matches. The CDR3 extends over 16 amino acids. The DNA for the CDR3 is TGCAGTGCTAGAGATCCGGGCCTCGCGGGGGGGGATGAGCAGTTCTTC. As protein: CSARDPGLAGGDEQFF.

This clonotype was found a few times. V is TRBV4-3 and J is TRBJ2-3, with D maybe TRBD2 (7 bases). Germline V gene data show CDR1 as LGHNA and CDR2 as YSLEER. The CDR3 has 17 residues. V was clipped by 0 bases and J by 5 bases, with 18 bases between them. The CDR3 is CASSQDGRGGAGDTQYF. In nucleotides, the CDR3 is TGCGCCAGCAGCCAAGATGGTCGCGGGGGCGCGGGAGATACGCAGTATTTT.

This clonotype was observed many times. The V gene is TRBV7-9, the J gene TRBJ2-2; no firm D call. V was cut by 6 bases and J by 5 bases, with 4 bases left in between. Germline loops: CDR1 SEHNR, CDR2 FQNEAQ (reference sequence). This CDR3 is built from 11 residues. The CDR3 is CASRTTGELFF. The CDR3 DNA follows: TGTGCCAGCAGAACAACCGGGGAGCTGTTTTTT.

This clonotype was observed a handful of times. The genes are TRBV11-3 and TRBJ2-3; TRBD2 matches 9 bases. Germline CDR1 is SGHNT and CDR2 is YENEEA. The CDR3 runs to 16 residues. V lost 4 bases, J lost 2 bases, and 7 bases stayed unmatched. CDR3 amino acids: CASSSGVAGATDTQYF. CDR3 coding DNA: TGTGCCAGCAGCTCCGGGGTAGCGGGAGCCACAGATACGCAGTATTTT.

The V and J genes are TRBV4-1 and TRBJ1-2; TRBD1 matches 7 bases. With 5 bases clipped from V and 3 bases from J, the junction kept 6 bases outside the gene matches. CDR3 length: 14 amino acids. CDR1 is MGHRA and CDR2 is YSYEKL in the germline V gene. The CDR3 reads CASSSTGVDYGYTF. In nucleotides, the CDR3 is TGCGCCAGCAGCTCCACAGGGGTAGACTATGGCTACACCTTC.

This clonotype was picked up many times. The chain has TRBV7-9 and TRBJ2-7, with 7 bases that match TRBD1. With V trimmed by 3 bases and J by 2 bases, 4 bases remained unmatched. The CDR3 extends over 14 amino acids. Per germline, CDR1 SEHNR and CDR2 FQNEAQ (reference sequence). The DNA of the CDR3 is TGTGCCAGCAGCTTCCCGGGACAGCCCTACGAGCAGTACTTC. Protein: CASSFPGQPYEQYF.

This clonotype has a count of ten or more. The CDR3 bases are TGCGCCAGCAGCTTGGATGCTAGCGGGGGCTGGAAGACCCAGTACTTC. Translated: CASSLDASGGWKTQYF. The J gene is TRBJ2-5, the V gene TRBV5-1; 10 nucleotides align to TRBD2. J was trimmed by 6 bases and V by 0 bases; bases with no gene match: 8. This CDR3 region has 16 residues. Germline CDR1 and CDR2: SGHRS and YFSETQ.

Only a few counts were recorded for this clonotype. This sequence joins TRBV7-9 and TRBJ1-2; TRBD1 matches 8 bases. Unmatched junction bases numbered 3, after V lost 3 bases and J lost 6 bases. The CDR3 spans 13 residues. Germline V lookup: CDR1 SEHNR, CDR2 FQNEAQ (reference sequence). In nucleotides, the CDR3 is TGTGCCAGCAGCTTGACAGGGGTCGATGGCTACACCTTC. Translating gives CASSLTGVDGYTF.

This clonotype has only one observation. This sequence joins TRBV6-5 and TRBJ1-4; D not resolved. The CDR3 extends over 15 amino acids. Looked up from germline, CDR1 is MNHEY and CDR2 is SVGAGI. V dropped 2 bases and J dropped 0 bases, with 7 bases sitting between them. The CDR3 loop is CASSYRVTTNEKLFF. The CDR3 nucleotides are TGTGCCAGCAGTTACCGAGTGACAACTAATGAAAAACTGTTTTTT.

The V gene is TRBV4-1, the J gene TRBJ1-2; D may be TRBD1 (6 bases). Germline-derived CDR1 and CDR2 are MGHRA and YSYEKL. The CDR3 consists of 16 residues. Between the trimmed V and J ends, which lost 4 bases and 7 bases, there was a span of 22 bases. CDR3 sequence (DNA): TGCGCCAGCAGCCTCCCACAGGGCAGTGCCAGAGGTGGCTACACCTTC. Protein sequence: CASSLPQGSARGGYTF.

Many counts were recorded for this clonotype. The rearrangement uses TRBV7-6 and TRBJ2-5, with D perhaps TRBD1 or TRBD2 (5 bases each). V was clipped by 5 bases and J by 2 bases, with 9 bases between them. The germline CDR1 and CDR2 sequences are SGHVS and FNYEAQ. The CDR3 consists of 13 residues. The CDR3 reads CASSMGRQETQYF. The CDR3 coding sequence is TGTGCCAGCAGCATGGGACGGCAAGAGACCCAGTACTTC.

J is TRBJ2-7 and V is TRBV6-5; D possibly corresponds to TRBD2 (6 bases). CDR3 length: 15 amino acids. V was trimmed by 10 bases and J by 4 bases, leaving 23 bases between them. CDR1 and CDR2 (germline): MNHEY, SVGAGI. The CDR3 DNA is TGTGCCATCCCCGCGTGGCTCCGGGGGAAGTACGAGCAGTACGTC. Its translation is CAIPAWLRGKYEQYV.

The chain combines TRBV7-6 with TRBJ2-5; either TRBD1 or TRBD2 may supply D (6 bases each). V was shortened by 4 bases and J by 7 bases, with 10 bases between the two germline ends. Germline CDR1 is SGHVS and CDR2 is FNYEAQ. The CDR3 covers 12 residues. The CDR3 region has the DNA TGTGCCAGCAGCTCCGAGGGGGGGACCCAGTACTTC. This codes for CASSSEGGTQYF.

This clonotype was picked up a small number of times. This chain uses TRBV4-3 with TRBJ2-5; TRBD2 aligns across 12 bases. The CDR3 consists of 18 residues. CDR1 and CDR2 from the germline V gene are LGHNA and YSLEER. Trimming at V came to 1 base and at J to 3 bases, leaving 9 bases not matched to a gene. In DNA, the CDR3 is TGCGCCAGCAGCCAAGGGACTAGCGGGGTTTGGGCGGAAGAGACCCAGTACTTC. Translation: CASSQGTSGVWAEETQYF.

The chain links TRBV6-5 to TRBJ1-6; the D gene is possibly TRBD1 (6 bases). Trimming shortened V by 6 bases and J by 9 bases, and 21 bases separated the two germline ends. From germline, CDR1 is MNHEY and CDR2 SVGAGI. The CDR3 is 16 amino acids. Written as DNA, the CDR3 is TGTGCCAGCAGGATAGGACAGTCCCTCCCCGGTTCACCCCTCCACTTT. This sequence encodes CASRIGQSLPGSPLHF.

The chain joins TRBV5-1 to TRBJ2-1, with 8 bases fitting TRBD2. The germline CDR1 and CDR2 sequences are SGHRS and YFSETQ. J was trimmed by 8 bases and V by 9 bases; bases with no gene match: 16. There are 15 residues in the CDR3. CDR3 residues: CATEKTGGPVDEQFF. As DNA, the CDR3 is TGCGCCACAGAAAAAACGGGGGGGCCGGTCGATGAGCAGTTCTTC.

J is TRBJ2-3 and V is TRBV7-3; 11 bases map to TRBD2. The germline gives CDR1 SGHTA, CDR2 FQGTGA. This CDR3 is built from 16 residues. V trimming: 5 bases; J trimming: 3 bases; junction bases outside the gene matches: 7. The CDR3 reads CASSASSGGVTDTQYF. In DNA form, the CDR3 reads TGTGCCAGCAGCGCAAGTAGCGGGGGGGTAACAGATACGCAGTATTTT.

In its sample, this clonotype was seen a few times. This chain uses TRBV20-1 with TRBJ2-3; no definite D call. This CDR3 region has 11 residues. The germline V and J ends were trimmed by 6 bases and 8 bases, with 12 bases remaining between them. CDR1 DFQATT and CDR2 SNEGSKA come from the germline V gene (reference sequence). CDR3 nucleotides: TGCAGTGCCCGTAACGAAGCTACGCAGTATTTT. Protein: CSARNEATQYF.